A selection of T cell receptor beta chains follows, all from one sample in a study of tumor-infiltrating lymphocytes in localized non-small cell lung cancer. Generated by immunoSEQ multiplex PCR, the TCRdb table keeps only in-frame clones and is missing some. The table has around 14,000 clones, 81% seen once. Sequences were obtained from lung tumor tissue. The receptors were gathered from a human donor with non-small cell lung cancer. The CDR3 runs from the conserved cysteine through the conserved F or W. A D gene is named only where the DNA matches it firmly. Expanded clones get a size class; other rows say once, few or many, or leave the size out.

>.|TRBV30|.|15|TRBJ2-5
CAWNARGGIGETQYF
TGTGCCTGGAACGCGAGGGGAGGTATTGGGGAGACCCAGTACTTC
>.|TRBV27|.|15|TRBJ2-5
CASSPPLGQRETQYF
TGTGCCAGCAGTCCCCCCCTCGGGCAACGGGAGACCCAGTACTTC
>TRBD1|TRBV2|.|16|TRBJ2-6
CASSRDSYSGANVLTF
TGTGCCAGCAGTAGGGACAGTTACTCTGGGGCCAACGTCCTGACTTTC
>.|TRBV14|.|16|TRBJ1-3
CASSQERMFAGNTIYF
TGTGCCAGCAGCCAAGAGCGAATGTTTGCTGGAAACACCATATATTTT
>TRBD1|TRBV29-1|.|15|TRBJ1-2
CSVEPWTGQGYGYTF
TGCAGCGTTGAACCGTGGACAGGGCAAGGATATGGCTACACCTTC
>.|TRBV7-2|.|14|TRBJ1-1
CASSFDTRNTEAFF
TGTGCCAGCAGCTTTGACACGCGGAACACTGAAGCTTTCTTT
>TRBD2|TRBV7-2|.|15|TRBJ2-7
CASSLQRGSSYEQYF
TGTGCCAGCAGCTTACAGCGGGGGAGCTCCTACGAGCAGTACTTC
>.|TRBV7-9|.|14|TRBJ1-3
CASSPGPPGNTIYF
TGTGCCAGCAGCCCGGGTCCACCTGGAAACACCATATATTTT
>TRBD1|TRBV10-3|.|16|TRBJ2-7
CAITLGGTGAFYEQYF
TGTGCCATCACCCTCGGTGGCACAGGGGCTTTTTACGAGCAGTACTTC
>TRBD1|TRBV28|.|14|TRBJ2-7
CASSMTGTGDAINF
TGTGCCAGCAGTATGACCGGGACAGGGGACGCGATAAACTTC
>.|TRBV12-2|.|17|TRBJ2-7
CASRLKSPGHRGDEQYF
TGTGCAAGTCGCTTAAAATCTCCAGGACACCGGGGGGACGAGCAGTACTTC
>TRBD2|TRBV6-5|.|15|TRBJ2-7
CASSPGLAGGGEQYF
TGTGCCAGCAGTCCTGGACTAGCGGGAGGGGGCGAGCAGTACTTC
>TRBD2|TRBV27|.|15|TRBJ2-7
CASRGAGTSPHEQYF
TGTGCCAGCCGAGGGGCCGGGACTAGTCCCCACGAGCAGTACTTC
>.|TRBV7-2|.|16|TRBJ1-3
CASSLERGGSGNTIYF
TGTGCCAGCAGCCTCGAAAGGGGAGGCTCTGGAAACACCATATATTTT
>TRBD2|TRBV10-2|.|15|TRBJ2-7
CASSDTSGREYEQYF
TGCGCCAGCAGTGACACTAGCGGGAGAGAGTACGAGCAGTACTTC
>.|TRBV7-7|.|14|TRBJ2-2
CASSAQGLGGELFF
TGTGCCAGCAGCGCGCAGGGTTTGGGCGGGGAGCTGTTTTTT
>.|TRBV9|few|13|TRBJ2-1
CASSVGGVGEQFF
TGTGCCAGCAGCGTAGGGGGGGTGGGTGAGCAGTTCTTC
>.|TRBV4-3|.|16|TRBJ2-7
CASSQELGGQPYEQYF
TGCGCCAGCAGCCAAGAATTGGGAGGACAACCCTACGAGCAGTACTTC
>.|TRBV11-2|.|15|TRBJ1-5
CASSLGGGGAQPQHF
TGTGCCAGCAGCTTAGGAGGCGGTGGGGCCCAGCCCCAGCATTTT
>TRBD1|TRBV11-3|.|19|TRBJ2-6
CASSLQDRALGSGANVLTF
TGTGCCAGCAGCTTACAAGACAGGGCCCTCGGCTCTGGGGCCAACGTCCTGACTTTC
>TRBD2|TRBV19|.|17|TRBJ2-4
CASSRTGTSGWENIQYF
TGTGCCAGTAGTAGGACGGGGACTAGCGGGTGGGAAAACATTCAGTACTTC
>TRBD2|TRBV6-1|.|16|TRBJ2-1
CASSGGLAGSYNEQFF
TGTGCCAGCAGTGGAGGACTAGCGGGAAGCTACAATGAGCAGTTCTTC
>TRBD2|TRBV7-8|.|18|TRBJ2-7
CASSARNLAGVRGYEQYF
TGTGCCAGCAGTGCCAGGAACCTAGCGGGAGTTCGGGGTTACGAGCAGTACTTC
>TRBD1|TRBV7-9|.|14|TRBJ2-7
CASSLQGEFYEQYF
TGTGCCAGCAGCTTACAGGGGGAGTTCTACGAGCAGTACTTC
>TRBD2|TRBV5-4|.|13|TRBJ2-5
CASSRGLAETQYF
TGTGCCAGCAGCAGGGGACTAGCGGAGACCCAGTACTTC
>.|TRBV21-1|.|15|TRBJ1-2
CASSKAGTGGKGYTF
TGTGCCAGCAGCAAGGCCGGGACAGGGGGGAAAGGCTACACCTTC
>.|TRBV30|few|17|TRBJ1-6
CAWSARLQGSWDSPLHF
TGTGCCTGGAGTGCAAGGTTGCAGGGCAGCTGGGATTCACCCCTCCACTTT
>.|TRBV4-3|few|17|TRBJ2-1
CASSQALRVGGLNEQFF
TGCGCCAGCAGCCAAGCCCTTAGGGTGGGGGGATTGAATGAGCAGTTCTTC
>TRBD1|TRBV5-6|.|16|TRBJ1-3
CASSYPGQSSGNTIYF
TGTGCCAGCAGCTACCCGGGACAGTCGTCGGGAAACACCATATATTTT
>TRBD1|TRBV4-1|.|17|TRBJ2-7
CASSQASTGIVTREQYF
TGCGCCAGCAGCCAAGCCTCGACAGGGATTGTTACTAGGGAGCAGTACTTC
>.|TRBV25-1|.|15|TRBJ2-7
CASSEVRGRAYEQYF
TGTGCCAGCAGTGAGGTACGGGGCAGGGCCTACGAGCAGTACTTC
>.|TRBV6-5|.|15|TRBJ2-5
CASNKLQQGQETQYF
TGTGCCAGCAACAAACTTCAACAGGGACAAGAGACCCAGTACTTC